The 26 T cell receptor beta chains presented below share a single source sample, sequenced in a study of human T cells and chemical hapten exposure. TCRdb redid the calling of the RACE reads with MiXCR, one entry per CDR3 protein. Seen here are some 40,000 distinct CDR3 sequences, around 3.6% observed once, and the top ten hold roughly 5.9%. Described time point: healthy volunteer bleed at 6 weeks. Total RNA was isolated from whole blood that had not been fractionated. The specimen sequenced was whole blood. Every receptor here comes from a human donor in good health. Some clones in this sample may be carry-over from other donors' samples.

This clonotype has a count of ten or more. V gene TRBV29-1 combines with J gene TRBJ1-4, with a weak D call TRBD1 (6 bases). V was pared by 4 bases and J by 3 bases, with 12 bases between. The CDR3 sequence is 14 residues long. Germline values: CDR1 SQVTM, CDR2 ANQGSEA. CDR3 in amino acids: CSVGDRKANEKLFF. The CDR3 nucleotides read TGCAGCGTTGGTGACAGGAAGGCTAATGAAAAACTGTTTTTT.

This clonotype occurred a few times. The CDR3: CASSFLAPVEAFF. CDR3 bases: TGTGCCAGCAGCTTCCTCGCGCCGGTTGAAGCTTTCTTT. The rearrangement joins TRBV11-2 to TRBJ1-1; no definite D call. Germline lookup yields CDR1 SGHAT and CDR2 FQNNGV. Trimming shortened V by 3 bases and J by 7 bases, and 12 bases separated the two germline ends. The length of the CDR3 is 13 residues.

This clonotype appeared many times. The chain employs TRBV11-3 and TRBJ2-3; no firm D call. CDR1 is SGHNT and CDR2 is YENEEA in the germline V gene. V was shortened by 4 bases and J by 4 bases, with 3 bases between the two germline ends. This CDR3 has 11 residues. CDR3 loop: CASSWADTQYF. In DNA form, the CDR3 reads TGTGCCAGCAGCTGGGCAGATACGCAGTATTTT.

V gene TRBV20-1 combines with J gene TRBJ1-4, with D unclear. This CDR3 is 12 amino acids long. CDR1 and CDR2 (germline): DFQATT, SNEGSKA (reference sequence). V was pared by 0 bases and J by 11 bases, with 10 bases between. CDR3: CSARDQTEKLFF. In nucleotides, the CDR3 is TGCAGTGCTAGAGATCAGACGGAGAAACTGTTTTTT.

This clonotype showed up many times. The gene calls are TRBV29-1 and TRBJ1-2, with 9 bases that match TRBD1. V shed 3 bases and J 0 bases; nucleotides not matched to a gene: 8. This CDR3 comprises 16 residues. CDR1 and CDR2 from the germline V gene are SQVTM and ANQGSEA. The CDR3 spells CSVDSGWDRANYGYTF. CDR3 DNA sequence: TGCAGCGTTGATTCTGGATGGGACAGGGCTAACTATGGCTACACCTTC.

In its sample, this clonotype was seen many times. The rearrangement uses TRBV28 and TRBJ1-1; D remains unclear. Germline-derived CDR1 and CDR2 are MDHEN and SYDVKM. The CDR3 is 15 amino acids. The germline V and J ends were trimmed by 3 bases and 1 base, with 12 bases remaining between them. The DNA of the CDR3 is TGTGCCAGCAGTTTCGCAGGAGCTTCGAACACTGAAGCTTTCTTT. This sequence encodes CASSFAGASNTEAFF.

This clonotype has at least ten counts. The V gene is TRBV4-2, the J gene TRBJ2-7; TRBD2 aligns across 8 bases. Germline assignment: CDR1 LGHNA and CDR2 YNFKEQ. The CDR3 covers 16 residues. Unmatched junction bases numbered 8, after V lost 4 bases and J lost 0 bases. CDR3 loop: CASSPGAGGSSYEQYF. CDR3 bases: TGTGCCAGCAGCCCTGGGGCGGGAGGTAGCTCCTACGAGCAGTACTTC.

This clonotype was observed many times. The chain uses TRBV6-1 and TRBJ2-3, with 10 bases that match TRBD1. The length of the CDR3 is 18 residues. Trimming at V came to 2 bases and at J to 0 bases, leaving 8 bases not matched to a gene. The germline CDR1 and CDR2 sequences are MNHNS and SASEGT. The CDR3 reads CASSERRTGGFSTDTQYF. The CDR3, as DNA: TGTGCCAGCAGTGAAAGACGGACAGGGGGTTTTAGCACAGATACGCAGTATTTT.

This clonotype has a count of ten or more. The genes are TRBV27 and TRBJ2-5; 12 bases match TRBD1. The CDR3 totals 16 residues. CDR1 MNHEY and CDR2 SMNVEV come from the germline V gene (reference sequence). With 2 bases clipped from V and 5 bases from J, the junction kept 6 bases outside the gene matches. The CDR3 loop reads CASSLDGTGGTETQYF. The DNA of the CDR3 is TGTGCCAGCAGTTTAGACGGGACAGGGGGCACGGAGACCCAGTACTTC.

The sample holds many counts of this clonotype. This chain connects TRBV20-1 to TRBJ2-3; maybe TRBD2 (5 bases). The CDR3 length is 15 residues. CDR1 is DFQATT and CDR2 is SNEGSKA in the germline V gene (reference sequence). Between the trimmed V and J ends, which lost 4 bases and 3 bases, there was a span of 17 bases. CDR3 nucleotides: TGCAGTGCTATCCCTTTGGGAGAGCCGACAGATACGCAGTATTTT. This translates into CSAIPLGEPTDTQYF.

This clonotype appeared many times. The rearrangement joins TRBV7-6 to TRBJ2-7, with unresolved D. Trimming left V 0 bases short and J 4 bases short, with 7 bases between. This CDR3 is built from 13 residues. The germline V gene has CDR1 SGHVS and CDR2 FNYEAQ. Written as DNA, the CDR3 is TGTGCCAGCAGCTTAGCGGAAGGGTACGAGCAGTACTTC. It translates to CASSLAEGYEQYF.

CDR3 amino acids: CASSFRKGAEAFF. CDR3 sequence (DNA): TGTGCCAGCAGCTTCAGGAAGGGGGCTGAAGCTTTCTTT. The rearrangement uses TRBV11-2 and TRBJ1-1, with D tentatively TRBD1 (6 bases). Trimming shortened V by 3 bases and J by 6 bases, and 11 bases separated the two germline ends. Per the germline V gene, CDR1 is SGHAT and CDR2 is FQNNGV. CDR3 length equals 13 residues.

This clonotype was picked up many times. The V call is TRBV4-1, the J call TRBJ2-1; D may be TRBD2 (6 bases). The germline V gene encodes CDR1 MGHRA and CDR2 YSYEKL. Between the trimmed V and J ends, which lost 0 bases and 10 bases, there was a span of 22 bases. CDR3 length equals 17 residues. CDR3 sequence reads: CASSQENWGDLLEEQFF. In DNA, the CDR3 is TGCGCCAGCAGCCAAGAAAATTGGGGGGACCTCCTCGAGGAGCAGTTCTTC.

This clonotype has a count of ten or more. The rearrangement joins TRBV6-5 to TRBJ1-1; D gene uncertain. The CDR3 spans 14 residues. Germline assignment: CDR1 MNHEY and CDR2 SVGAGI. V was clipped by 6 bases and J by 1 base, with 12 bases between them. The CDR3 nucleotides are TGTGCCAGCAGACAAGACGGTAGGAACACTGAAGCTTTCTTT. It specifies CASRQDGRNTEAFF.

This chain links TRBV28 with TRBJ2-1; tentative D call: TRBD1 (6 bases). Germline values: CDR1 MDHEN, CDR2 SYDVKM. This CDR3 is built from 13 residues. Trimming shortened V by 8 bases and J by 1 base, and 9 bases separated the two germline ends. CDR3 loop: CASRGQSYNEQFF. CDR3 DNA: TGTGCCAGCCGTGGACAGTCCTACAATGAGCAGTTCTTC.

Only a few counts were recorded for this clonotype. The V call is TRBV10-1, the J call TRBJ1-2; D is unresolved. The germline V gene encodes CDR1 WNHNN and CDR2 SYGVQD (reference sequence). The CDR3 has 13 amino acids. The V end was cut by 2 bases, the J end by 8 bases, with 12 bases between. The CDR3: CASSEEPSAGYTF. The CDR3 DNA follows: TGCGCCAGCAGTGAGGAGCCCTCCGCGGGCTACACCTTC.

This clonotype was counted many times. The V and J genes are TRBV29-1 and TRBJ2-7, with D possibly matching TRBD1 (6 bases). Trimming removed 3 bases at V and 0 bases at J, with 12 bases between. CDR1 and CDR2 from the germline V gene are SQVTM and ANQGSEA. This CDR3 is built from 14 residues. The CDR3 protein is CSVEGDTNSYEQYF. The CDR3 DNA reads TGCAGCGTTGAGGGGGACACCAACTCCTACGAGCAGTACTTC.

This clonotype was counted at least ten times. V is TRBV28 and J is TRBJ2-1; unclear D gene. Trimming removed 10 bases at V and 3 bases at J, with 4 bases between. The CDR3 has 10 residues. In germline, CDR1 is MDHEN, CDR2 SYDVKM. In DNA form, the CDR3 reads TGTGCCACCAACTACAATGAGCAGTTCTTC. Protein: CATNYNEQFF.

This clonotype turned up a few times. The chain carries TRBV24-1 and TRBJ1-5; D is ambiguous. Germline loops: CDR1 KGHDR, CDR2 SFDVKD. The V and J ends lost 3 bases and 2 bases respectively, with 10 bases between them. The CDR3 length is 15 residues. The CDR3 spells CATSDPGPGNQPQHF. The CDR3 coding sequence is TGTGCCACCAGTGATCCTGGACCGGGCAATCAGCCCCAGCATTTT.

This clonotype was recorded a few times. The rearrangement joins TRBV5-6 to TRBJ1-1; perhaps TRBD1 as D (6 bases). Germline CDR1 and CDR2: SGHDT and YYEEEE. V was pared by 0 bases and J by 9 bases, with 12 bases between. The CDR3 is 13 amino acids. The CDR3, as DNA: TGTGCCAGCAGCTTGGACAGGGTGGCGAAAGCTTTCTTT. Translation gives CASSLDRVAKAFF.

Relative to its sample, this clonotype is medium-sized. The chain recombines TRBV12-3 or TRBV12-4 with TRBJ2-3; 7 nucleotides align to TRBD2. V lost 8 bases to trimming and J lost 2 bases; unmatched junction nucleotides: 19. This CDR3 is 18 amino acids long. The CDR3 spells CASQVWIGASGTTDTQYF. CDR3 bases: TGTGCCAGCCAGGTTTGGATTGGTGCTAGCGGAACCACAGATACGCAGTATTTT.

The table lists this clonotype with many counts. The chain has TRBV5-1 and TRBJ2-6; D remains ambiguous. CDR3 length: 14 residues. The germline gives CDR1 SGHRS, CDR2 YFSETQ. Trimming shortened V by 0 bases and J by 1 base, and 2 bases separated the two germline ends. CDR3 nucleotide sequence: TGCGCCAGCAGCTTGGGGTCTGGGGCCAACGTCCTGACTTTC. Its protein product is CASSLGSGANVLTF.

This clonotype was recorded at least ten times. This chain joins TRBV7-8 and TRBJ2-7; D is undetermined. The CDR3 is 16 amino acids. CDR1 SGHVS and CDR2 FQNEAQ come from the germline V gene. Deletions cut 5 bases from V and 2 bases from J, with 19 bases between. CDR3 in DNA: TGTGCCAGCAGCCCCGAGCTTAGTGCCCGGGCCTACGAGCAGTACTTC. Its protein is CASSPELSARAYEQYF.

This clonotype was detected many times. The rearrangement links TRBV4-1 to TRBJ2-3; D perhaps matches TRBD2 (5 bases). Trimming pared 3 bases from V and 2 bases from J, leaving 18 bases between. The CDR3 contains 17 residues. Germline V gene sequence: CDR1 MGHRA, CDR2 YSYEKL. The CDR3 is CASSHFFTRDNTDTQYF. In DNA form, the CDR3 reads TGCGCCAGCAGCCACTTCTTTACTAGGGATAACACAGATACGCAGTATTTT.

The table lists this clonotype with many counts. V gene TRBV15 combines with J gene TRBJ2-5; 8 bases agree with TRBD1. This CDR3 contains 15 residues. In germline, CDR1 is LNHNV, CDR2 YYDKDF (reference sequence). The ends lost 2 bases at V and 1 base at J; junction bases unmatched: 3. The CDR3 loop reads CATSRFGQGQETQYF. In DNA form, the CDR3 reads TGTGCCACCAGCAGATTCGGACAGGGCCAAGAGACCCAGTACTTC.

V gene TRBV6-5 combines with J gene TRBJ1-1; the D is unclear. CDR1 and CDR2 from the germline V gene are MNHEY and SVGAGI. The germline V and J ends were trimmed by 8 bases and 4 bases, with 20 bases remaining between them. The CDR3 loop spans 15 amino acids. CDR3 sequence reads: CASCLSGGEGTEAFF. The CDR3 DNA reads as TGTGCCAGCTGTTTATCAGGTGGGGAGGGCACTGAAGCTTTCTTT.